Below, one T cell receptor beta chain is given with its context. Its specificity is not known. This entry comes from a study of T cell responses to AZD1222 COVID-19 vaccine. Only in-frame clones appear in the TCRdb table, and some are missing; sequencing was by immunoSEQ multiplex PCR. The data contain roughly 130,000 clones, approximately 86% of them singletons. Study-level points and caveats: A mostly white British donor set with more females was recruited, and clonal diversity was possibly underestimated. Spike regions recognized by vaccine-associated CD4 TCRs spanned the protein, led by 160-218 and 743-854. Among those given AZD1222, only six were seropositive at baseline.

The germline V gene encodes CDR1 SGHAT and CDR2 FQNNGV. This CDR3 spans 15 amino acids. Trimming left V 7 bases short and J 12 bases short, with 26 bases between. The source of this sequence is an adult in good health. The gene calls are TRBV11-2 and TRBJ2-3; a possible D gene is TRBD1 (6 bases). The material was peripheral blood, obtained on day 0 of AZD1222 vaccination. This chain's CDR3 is CASTHTGTRTAPQYF. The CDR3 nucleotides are TGTGCCAGCACCCACACTGGGACACGAACTGCCCCTCAGTATTTT.